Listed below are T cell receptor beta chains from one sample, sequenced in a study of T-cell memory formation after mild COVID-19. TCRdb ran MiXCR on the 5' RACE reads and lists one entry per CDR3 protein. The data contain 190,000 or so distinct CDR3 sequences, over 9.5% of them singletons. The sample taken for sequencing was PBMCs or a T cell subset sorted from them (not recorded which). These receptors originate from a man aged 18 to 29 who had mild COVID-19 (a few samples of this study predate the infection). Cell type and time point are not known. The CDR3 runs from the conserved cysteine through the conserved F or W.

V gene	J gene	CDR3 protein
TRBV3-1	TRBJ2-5	CASRRLGGGVETQYF
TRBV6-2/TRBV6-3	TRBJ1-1	CASSPPGTSAFF
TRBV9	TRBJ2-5	CASSVGQAEGVTQYF
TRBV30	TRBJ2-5	CAWTSGLARQETQYF
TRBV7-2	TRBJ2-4	CASSLQEGIQYF
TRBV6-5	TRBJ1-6	CASSYAQGGNSPLHF
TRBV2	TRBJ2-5	CASSGGGQETQYF
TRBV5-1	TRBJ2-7	CASRTRGHEQYF
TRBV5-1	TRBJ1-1	CASSEYSLSGTEAFF
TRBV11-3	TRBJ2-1	CASSRTSGENAYNEQFF
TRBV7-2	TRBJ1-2	CASSPTTEFYGYTF
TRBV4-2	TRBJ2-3	CASSQDPEGYQYF
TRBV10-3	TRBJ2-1	CAISKMAGGLNEQFF
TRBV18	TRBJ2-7	CASSPPWGQGIYEQYF
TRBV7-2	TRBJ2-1	CASSSTGTSGGVLYNEQFF
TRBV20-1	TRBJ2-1	CSAPTGQGREQFF
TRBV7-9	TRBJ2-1	CASSALAGAGEQFF
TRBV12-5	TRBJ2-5	CASGLGRNQETQYF
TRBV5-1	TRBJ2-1	CASSPGLAGGLYNEQFF
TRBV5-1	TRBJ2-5	CASSSTSGPQETQYF
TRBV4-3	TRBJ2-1	CASSQEGGGFSNEQFF
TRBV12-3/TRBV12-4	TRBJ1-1	CASSGTSRWNTEAFF
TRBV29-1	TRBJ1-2	CSVGGGVQANYGYTF
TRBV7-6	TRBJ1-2	CASSLQNAGQAAYGYTF
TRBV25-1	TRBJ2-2	CASSEHGPRELFF
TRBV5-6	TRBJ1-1	CASSGIGFTGLNTEAFF
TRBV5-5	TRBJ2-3	CASSFSGGATNTDTQYF
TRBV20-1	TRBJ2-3	CSARLSPLQGDKVF
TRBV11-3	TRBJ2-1	CASSRGLMSYNEQFF
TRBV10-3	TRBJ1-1	CAISGPGTGRYTEAFF
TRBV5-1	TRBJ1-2	CASSFGGRDYGYTF
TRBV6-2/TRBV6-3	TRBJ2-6	CASSYAGANVLTF
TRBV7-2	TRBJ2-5	CASAQRETQYF
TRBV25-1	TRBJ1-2	CASSEYTYGYTF
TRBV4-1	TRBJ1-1	CASSRTGAEAFF
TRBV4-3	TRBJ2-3	CASSPARGDTQYF
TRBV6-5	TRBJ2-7	CASSYSAATYEQYF
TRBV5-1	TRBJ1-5	CASSLGPVSRAWHF
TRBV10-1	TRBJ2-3	CASSEARQGITDTQYF
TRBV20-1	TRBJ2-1	CSAPSTGLYSGDSYNEQFF
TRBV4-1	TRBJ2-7	CASSQDGAPLLYEQYF
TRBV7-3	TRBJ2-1	CASSAGDQAYNEQFF
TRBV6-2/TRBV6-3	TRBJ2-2	CASSWSAGTGELFF
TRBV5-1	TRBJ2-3	CASSLDVDTQYF
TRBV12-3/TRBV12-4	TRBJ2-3	CACSHTSATDTQYF
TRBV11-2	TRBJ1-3	CASSLDRAGNTIYF
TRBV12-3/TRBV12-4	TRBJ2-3	CASSLAGTGLAQYF
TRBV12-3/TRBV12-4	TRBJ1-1	CASSPTGFETEAFF
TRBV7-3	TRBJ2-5	CASSAGGRSETQYF
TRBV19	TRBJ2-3	CATHSGGPTDTQYF
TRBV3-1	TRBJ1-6	CASSQGDRSPLHF
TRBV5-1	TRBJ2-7	CASSTDGFYEQYF
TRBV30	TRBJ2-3	CAWKVPSRTDTQYF
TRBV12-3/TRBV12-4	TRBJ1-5	CASSLARDQPQHF
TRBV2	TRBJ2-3	CASSEDRGITDTQYF
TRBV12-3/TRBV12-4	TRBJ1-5	CASSWGRNNQPQHF
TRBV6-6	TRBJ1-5	CAISIRQDRVDQPQHF
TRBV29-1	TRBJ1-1	CSGRDGSWTEAFF